A selection of T cell receptor beta chains follows, all from one sample in a study of cytomegalovirus exposure and HLA in healthy donors. The protocol was immunoSEQ multiplex PCR, while the TCRdb copy is restricted to in-frame clones and leaves out a portion. Seen here are about 110,000 clones, approximately 82% observed once, and the top ten hold more than 2%. The sample comprised PBMCs. These receptors were obtained from a man aged 35 to 55 in good health and CMV-seronegative. The CDR3 runs from the conserved cysteine through the conserved F or W. The D gene is left open where the match is weak. Expanded clones are given a class, and other clones once, few, many or no size at all.

>TRBV19|few|TRBJ1-6|.
CASSFQGFYNSPLHF
TGTGCCAGTAGTTTCCAGGGGTTTTATAATTCACCCCTCCACTTT
>TRBV2|.|TRBJ1-5|TRBD1
CASRERDRGGSQPQHF
TGTGCCAGCAGGGAAAGGGACAGGGGGGGAAGTCAGCCCCAGCATTTT
>TRBV5-4|once|TRBJ2-5|.
CASSFVQQETQYF
TGTGCCAGCAGCTTTGTACAGCAAGAGACCCAGTACTTC
>TRBV6-1|.|TRBJ1-2|.
CASSELPYGYTF
TGTGCCAGCAGTGAACTCCCCTATGGCTACACCTTC
>TRBV12-5|.|TRBJ2-2|TRBD1
CASGLKTGGVVTGELFF
TGTGCTAGTGGTTTGAAAACAGGGGGCGTTGTAACCGGGGAGCTGTTTTTT
>TRBV7-9|.|TRBJ1-2|.
CASSLGLHGQSYGYTF
TGTGCCAGCAGCTTAGGGTTACACGGACAGTCCTATGGCTACACCTTC
>TRBV7-9|.|TRBJ1-6|TRBD1
CASSFVRDRDSPLHF
TGTGCCAGCAGTTTCGTCCGGGACAGAGATTCACCCCTCCACTTT
>TRBV2|.|TRBJ2-7|TRBD2
CASSDGAGGGAVEQYF
TGTGCCAGCAGTGACGGTGCCGGCGGGGGGGCAGTCGAGCAGTACTTC
>TRBV7-9|.|TRBJ2-2|TRBD1
CASSLWTGGNAGTGELFF
TGTGCCAGCAGCTTATGGACAGGGGGCAATGCGGGCACCGGGGAGCTGTTTTTT
>TRBV6-5|.|TRBJ2-1|.
CASRNQVFEQFF
TGTGCCAGCAGGAATCAGGTGTTTGAGCAGTTCTTC
>TRBV6-1|.|TRBJ2-3|.
CASSEAMGTYTDTQYF
TGTGCCAGCAGTGAAGCGATGGGCACCTACACAGATACGCAGTATTTT
>TRBV15|.|TRBJ2-3|TRBD2
CATSRGRRTSVADTQYF
TGTGCCACCAGCAGAGGAAGGAGGACTAGCGTAGCAGATACGCAGTATTTT
>TRBV7-2|.|TRBJ2-7|.
CASSLQGWYEQYF
TGTGCCAGCAGCTTGCAGGGTTGGTACGAGCAGTACTTC
>TRBV19|.|TRBJ2-3|TRBD1
CASSQKTGTGGRTDTQYF
TGTGCCAGTAGTCAGAAGACCGGGACAGGGGGCCGGACAGATACGCAGTATTTT
>TRBV11-2|.|TRBJ1-2|.
CASSLDTTELVYGYTF
TGTGCCAGCAGCCTAGATACGACAGAGTTGGTTTATGGCTACACCTTC
>TRBV18|.|TRBJ1-6|.
CASSPSSYNSPLHF
TGTGCCAGCTCACCGAGCTCCTATAATTCACCCCTCCACTTT
>TRBV2|.|TRBJ2-1|TRBD2
CASRTSLAFPDNEQFF
TGTGCCAGCAGGACCTCACTAGCGTTCCCCGACAATGAGCAGTTCTTC
>TRBV13|.|TRBJ2-5|.
CASSLGNQETQYF
TGTGCCAGCAGCTTAGGCAACCAAGAGACCCAGTACTTC
>TRBV6-5|once|TRBJ2-7|TRBD2
CASSYRLRTSSYEQYF
TGTGCCAGCAGTTACCGACTTAGGACTAGCTCCTACGAGCAGTACTTC
>TRBV10-3|.|TRBJ2-7|TRBD2
CATGQGGDYEQYF
TGTGCCACCGGGCAGGGAGGGGACTACGAGCAGTACTTC
>TRBV27|.|TRBJ2-1|TRBD1
CASSRDRGPHNEQFF
TGTGCCAGCAGTCGGGACAGGGGGCCCCACAATGAGCAGTTCTTC
>TRBV9|.|TRBJ2-3|.
CASSVGGQVSTDTQYF
TGTGCCAGCAGCGTCGGTGGACAAGTCAGCACAGATACGCAGTATTTT
>TRBV6-5|.|TRBJ1-1|.
CASSSRLGAFF
TGTGCCAGCAGTTCACGACTCGGAGCTTTCTTT
>TRBV19|.|TRBJ1-6|.
CASTVEGSNSPLHF
TGTGCCAGTACAGTAGAGGGAAGTAATTCACCCCTCCACTTT
>TRBV18|few|TRBJ1-1|.
CASSSKGNTEAFF
TGTGCCAGCTCTTCCAAGGGGAATACTGAAGCTTTCTTT
>TRBV2|.|TRBJ1-1|.
CASRKDGGTEAFF
TGTGCCAGCAGGAAGGACGGGGGCACTGAAGCTTTCTTT
>TRBV9|.|TRBJ1-3|.
CASSVGGRASGNTIYF
TGTGCCAGCAGCGTAGGAGGCAGGGCCTCTGGGAACACCATATATTTT
>TRBV21-1|.|TRBJ1-5|.
CASSKEGEHARVQPQHF
TGTGCCAGCAGCAAAGAGGGAGAACATGCGAGGGTTCAGCCCCAGCATTTT